This paragraph reports one TCR beta chain. Its cognate antigen is unknown. Samples from alopecia areata patients were lesional scalp punch biopsies and peripheral blood. Sorting separated CD4+ and CD8+ T cells out of PBMCs. The record originates from a study of CD8+ T cells in alopecia areata. Overall study: Treated patients swallowed 5 to 10 mg of oral tofacitinib twice daily.

V lost 1 base, J lost 8 bases, and 3 bases stayed unmatched. This CDR3 has 13 amino acids. CDR1 and CDR2 (germline): SGHRS, YFSETQ. Sequencing used cDNA as its template, made by extracting RNA and reverse transcribing it. TCRdb's table, derived via immunoSEQ multiplex PCR, lists solely in-frame clones and lacks some. The data show 250,000 or so clones, roughly 69% seen once. Study-level findings and limits: For lesional scalp, especially alopecia totalis/universalis, clonality was higher than in normal scalp.

This clonotype originated in a human donor with alopecia areata. The chain joins TRBV5-1 to TRBJ2-1; 7 positions agree with TRBD2. The specimen comprised CD4+ T cells sorted from blood, sampled at week 0. CDR3 nucleotides: TGCGCCAGCAGCTTGCCGGGGAGGGATGAGCAGTTCTTC. Translating gives CASSLPGRDEQFF.